This entry concerns a single T cell receptor (beta chain). Unmatched junction bases numbered 4, after V lost 5 bases and J lost 4 bases. The CDR3 runs to 14 residues. From germline, CDR1 is SGHAT and CDR2 FQNNGV. In the original workflow: For nucleated cells, counts were estimated from reference gene primer amplification. TCRdb's table, derived via immunoSEQ multiplex PCR, lists solely in-frame clones and lacks some. Clone size and the V and J calls come from that table; the DNA yielded D and trimming. The sample records approximately 220,000 clones, around 85% being singletons. The sample comes from a study of blood T cell repertoires in COVID-19.

The clonotype comes from a woman aged 35 to 49 with acute COVID-19. The gene calls are TRBV11-2 and TRBJ1-1, with 10 bases matching TRBD1. The sequencing sample was made of PBMCs or T cells enriched from blood (not recorded which). The CDR3 DNA reads TGTGCCAGCAGCCCGGACAGGGGGACCACTGAAGCTTTCTTT. Its translation is CASSPDRGTTEAFF. The variable domain in full, with the rest retrieved from reference TRBV11-2 and TRBJ1-1, is EAGVAQSPRYKIIEKRQSVAFWCNPISGHATLYWYQQILGQGPKLLIQFQNNGVVDDSQLPKDRFSAERLKGVDSTLKIQPAKLEDSAVYLCASSPDRGTTEAFFGQGTRLTVV.